A selection of T cell receptor beta chains follows, all from one sample in a study of T cells expressing NK-cell markers. Reprocessing the 5' RACE reads, TCRdb reports a single entry for every CDR3 protein and omits DNA. Its clone listing holds some 150,000 distinct CDR3 sequences. The specimen sequenced was blood T cells: a sorted CD56 or NKG2C T cell subset, CD4+ or CD8+ T cells, or bulk PBMC T cells (not recorded which). These receptors were taken from a woman between 45 and 65 years old in good health. Each CDR3 is given with its conserved first and last residue.

j_call v_call cdr3_aa
TRBJ2-3 TRBV6-2/TRBV6-3 CASSLGLTSTDAQYF
TRBJ1-2 TRBV5-4 CASSSGGPYGYTF
TRBJ1-1 TRBV4-2 CASSQRNTEAFF
TRBJ2-1 TRBV11-3 CASSPRSYNEQFF
TRBJ2-2 TRBV12-5 CASGLRPGQGAGELFF
TRBJ2-1 TRBV27 CASSSAGTSGGHLYNEQFF
TRBJ2-7 TRBV7-9 CASSLSDWGSGLSYEQYF
TRBJ2-1 TRBV19 CASSDGIGYNEQFF
TRBJ1-2 TRBV27 CASSAMINYGYTF
TRBJ2-1 TRBV5-5 CASSLPGINEQFF
TRBJ2-1 TRBV19 CASSIEGPAGDNEQFF
TRBJ2-5 TRBV4-1 CASSRSAGSETQYF
TRBJ2-7 TRBV28 CASSFSGNEQYF
TRBJ2-1 TRBV13 CASSPLGREGYEQFF
TRBJ2-5 TRBV4-1 CASSPERVGGETQYF
TRBJ1-5 TRBV12-3/TRBV12-4 CASSMDRFNQPQHF
TRBJ2-7 TRBV5-1 CASSHDRGGPYEQYF
TRBJ2-7 TRBV7-9 CASSLLVSGSPYEQYF
TRBJ1-1 TRBV5-5 CASLRDTGTTEAFF
TRBJ2-2 TRBV29-1 CSVAGTLNTGELFF
TRBJ2-1 TRBV4-1 CASKTSGSSVEQFF
TRBJ2-7 TRBV27 CASTGGSYEQYF
TRBJ2-5 TRBV5-1 CASSLGSASQETQYF
TRBJ2-3 TRBV11-2 CASSRTLGPQADTQYF
TRBJ2-1 TRBV29-1 CSVVRDTYNEQFF
TRBJ2-1 TRBV27 CASSFVSGSYNEQFF
TRBJ2-1 TRBV7-2 CASSLDGNEQFF
TRBJ2-3 TRBV7-9 CASSEEKGADTQYF
TRBJ1-1 TRBV2 CASSEAEDTEAFF
TRBJ1-2 TRBV6-6 CASSYSKGIYGYTF
TRBJ1-2 TRBV11-2 CASSSHGARIYGYTF
TRBJ2-1 TRBV19 CASSTFSGIGGGNEQFF
TRBJ2-3 TRBV7-3 CASSLILGDTQYF
TRBJ2-3 TRBV5-6 CASSLSSGPDTQYF
TRBJ2-7 TRBV11-2 CASSSYRGNYEQYF
TRBJ2-4 TRBV19 CASTLAGGAKNIQYF
TRBJ2-3 TRBV7-9 CASSSTGTGEADTQYF
TRBJ2-7 TRBV4-1 CASSPPEGHYEQYF
TRBJ2-1 TRBV7-9 CASFSGKAAGDEQFF
TRBJ1-2 TRBV7-9 CASSLDRPSYNGYTF
TRBJ2-2 TRBV6-5 CASSSMGGSGELFF